The 10 T cell receptor beta chains given below trace back to one sample, sequenced in a study of PD-1 blockade in classical Hodgkin lymphoma. Patients all relapsed after autologous stem cell transplantation, and there was variation in brentuximab vedotin exposure. Some clones are missing from TCRdb's copy, which holds only in-frame ones; the method was immunoSEQ multiplex PCR. The table records about 12,000 clones, around 83% of them present only once. The sample in question was peripheral blood mononuclear cells (PBMCs), obtained at baseline. All receptors come from a human donor with classical Hodgkin lymphoma.

This clone rates as medium-sized. At the DNA level, this CDR3 is encoded by other sequences in the same sample as well. This chain links TRBV7-3 with TRBJ1-1, with D hard to call. The CDR3 runs to 14 residues. V gave up 5 bases and J gave up 5 bases, with 15 bases separating them. Germline lookup yields CDR1 SGHTA and CDR2 FQGTGA. The CDR3 sequence: CASSPGLLGTEAFF. CDR3 in DNA: TGTGCCAGCAGCCCGGGCCTTCTGGGGACTGAAGCTTTCTTT.

The rearrangement uses TRBV4-3 and TRBJ1-4, with D hard to call. Germline V gives CDR1 LGHNA, CDR2 YSLEER. Trimming left V 0 bases short and J 7 bases short, with 6 bases between. This CDR3 spans 13 amino acids. CDR3 in DNA: TGCGCCAGCAGCCAAGATTATTCTGAAAAACTGTTTTTT. Translating it yields CASSQDYSEKLFF.

The rearrangement uses TRBV11-2 and TRBJ1-1; TRBD1 aligns across 7 bases. The CDR3 runs 13 residues. Germline CDR1 is SGHAT and CDR2 is FQNNGV. J gave up 2 bases and V 5 bases, and 2 bases lay outside the gene matches. CDR3 DNA sequence: TGTGCCAGCAGCGGGGACAGAAACACTGAAGCTTTCTTT. It specifies CASSGDRNTEAFF.

The rearrangement joins TRBV7-9 to TRBJ2-7; TRBD1 matches at 8 bases. There are 14 residues in the CDR3. Germline lookup yields CDR1 SEHNR and CDR2 FQNEAQ (reference sequence). V lost 5 bases, J lost 2 bases, and 5 bases stayed unmatched. In nucleotides, the CDR3 is TGTGCCAGCAGCCCAGGGGGCCTACCCTACGAGCAGTACTTC. Protein sequence: CASSPGGLPYEQYF.

This rearrangement joins TRBV28 to TRBJ1-4, with TRBD1 as a possible D gene (6 bases). CDR1 is MDHEN and CDR2 is SYDVKM in the germline V gene. The V and J ends lost 4 bases and 7 bases respectively, with 13 bases between them. The CDR3 length is 14 residues. The CDR3 here is CASSSTGRSEKLFF. CDR3 bases: TGTGCCAGCAGTTCGACAGGACGGAGTGAAAAACTGTTTTTT. Full variable domain (rest looked up from reference TRBV28 and TRBJ1-4): DVKVTQSSRYLVKRTGEKVFLECVQDMDHENMFWYRQDPGLGLRLIYFSYDVKMKEKGDIPEGYSVSREKKERFSLILESASTNQTSMYLCASSSTGRSEKLFFGSGTQLSVL.

V and J are TRBV6-1 and TRBJ2-7, with 8 bases matching TRBD2. Germline loops: CDR1 MNHNS, CDR2 SASEGT. V shed 8 bases and J 2 bases; nucleotides not matched to a gene: 5. This CDR3 spans 13 amino acids. This chain's CDR3 is CASLRGGAYEQYF. The DNA for the CDR3 is TGTGCCAGCCTCCGGGGGGGTGCCTACGAGCAGTACTTC.

This chain links TRBV9 with TRBJ2-2; D uncertain. Trimming cost V 0 bases and J 4 bases, with 13 bases left between them. The CDR3 loop spans 16 amino acids. Per the germline V gene, CDR1 is SGDLS and CDR2 is YYNGEE. The CDR3 loop reads CASSVESVPGTGELFF. Here the CDR3 DNA reads TGTGCCAGCAGCGTAGAATCAGTCCCGGGCACCGGGGAGCTGTTTTTT.

This clone is termed medium-sized. The chain is built from TRBV11-2 and TRBJ1-6, with D hard to call. The germline V gene encodes CDR1 SGHAT and CDR2 FQNNGV. The length of the CDR3 is 15 residues. The V and J ends lost 1 base and 2 bases respectively, with 6 bases between them. This CDR3 is CASSLGPTYNSPLHF. The CDR3 region has the DNA TGTGCCAGCAGCTTAGGCCCCACCTATAATTCACCCCTCCACTTT. The whole variable domain, filled in from reference TRBV11-2 and TRBJ1-6, reads EAGVAQSPRYKIIEKRQSVAFWCNPISGHATLYWYQQILGQGPKLLIQFQNNGVVDDSQLPKDRFSAERLKGVDSTLKIQPAKLEDSAVYLCASSLGPTYNSPLHFGNGTRLTVT.

The chain has TRBV6-5 and TRBJ2-3; D is unresolved. From germline, CDR1 is MNHEY and CDR2 SVGAGI. The CDR3 spans 15 residues. V was clipped by 7 bases and J by 0 bases, with 14 bases between them. CDR3 coding DNA: TGTGCCAGCACCCCGACGCGAACTAGCACAGATACGCAGTATTTT. Its protein is CASTPTRTSTDTQYF.

Of note for this clone: The same CDR3 is also encoded by other DNA sequences in this sample. This chain links TRBV7-9 with TRBJ2-6; TRBD1 matches at 7 bases. V trimming: 1 base; J trimming: 3 bases; junction bases outside the gene matches: 3. This CDR3 has 16 amino acids. The germline gives CDR1 SEHNR, CDR2 FQNEAQ (reference sequence). CDR3 in amino acids: CASSLGAGGGANVLTF. The CDR3 nucleotides read TGTGCCAGCAGCTTAGGTGCAGGGGGTGGGGCCAACGTCCTGACTTTC.